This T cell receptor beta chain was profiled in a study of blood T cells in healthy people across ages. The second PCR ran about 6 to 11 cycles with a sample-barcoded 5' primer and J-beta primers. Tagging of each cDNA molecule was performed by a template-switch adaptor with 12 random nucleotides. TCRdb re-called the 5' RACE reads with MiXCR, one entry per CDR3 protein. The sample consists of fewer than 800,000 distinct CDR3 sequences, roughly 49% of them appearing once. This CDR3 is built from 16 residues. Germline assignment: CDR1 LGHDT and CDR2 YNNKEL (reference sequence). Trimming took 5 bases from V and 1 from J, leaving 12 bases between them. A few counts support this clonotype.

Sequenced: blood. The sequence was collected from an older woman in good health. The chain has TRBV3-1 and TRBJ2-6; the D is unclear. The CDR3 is CASSRSTQSGANVLTF. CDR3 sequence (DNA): TGTGCCAGCAGCAGGTCGACCCAATCTGGGGCCAACGTCCTGACTTTC.